A single sample gave rise to the 9 T cell receptor beta chains below, sequenced in a study of blood T cell repertoires in COVID-19. Assay used: immunoSEQ multiplex PCR; TCRdb lists only in-frame clones, some missing. The sample lists about 48,000 clones; 75% to 95% were seen once. The sequenced material came from peripheral blood. The origin of the receptors is a man between 65 and 80 years old with acute or convalescent COVID-19.

V and J are TRBV24-1 and TRBJ2-2; 7 bases align to TRBD2. The CDR3 is made up of 15 amino acids. Germline CDR1 is KGHDR and CDR2 is SFDVKD. Germline trimming cut 7 bases from V and 5 bases from J; bases unmatched to any gene: 9. CDR3 residues: CATSLPGGMTGELFF. CDR3 bases: TGTGCCACCAGCCTTCCGGGGGGTATGACCGGGGAGCTGTTTTTT.

The chain recombines TRBV2 with TRBJ2-3; TRBD1 is a possible D gene (6 bases). The length of the CDR3 is 15 residues. Trimming removed 5 bases at V and 0 bases at J, with 12 bases between. Germline V CDR1 and CDR2: SNHLY, FYNNEI. The CDR3 nucleotides are TGTGCCAGCAGTCGCCGGGACATCAGCACAGATACGCAGTATTTT. Translation gives CASSRRDISTDTQYF.

The CDR3 is CASSQIAGGNNEQFF. The DNA of the CDR3 is TGTGCCAGCAGCCAGATAGCGGGGGGGAACAATGAGCAGTTCTTC. The chain uses TRBV3-1 (or the pseudogene TRBV3-2) and TRBJ2-1; 11 bases are shared with TRBD2. The trim removed 3 bases at V and 5 bases at J, leaving 3 bases unmatched. Germline assignment: CDR1 LGHDT and CDR2 YNNKEL (reference sequence). This CDR3 comprises 15 residues.

The rearrangement links TRBV5-4 to TRBJ1-2; 10 bases are shared with TRBD1. Germline CDR1 SGHNT, CDR2 YYREEE (reference sequence). The J segment lost 8 bases and the V segment lost 3 bases, leaving 7 bases of the junction unmatched. The CDR3 runs to 14 residues. CDR3 region: CASSYRDRGFGYTF. The DNA for the CDR3 is TGTGCCAGCAGCTACCGGGACAGGGGTTTCGGCTACACCTTC. The full variable domain, with the rest looked up from reference TRBV5-4 and TRBJ1-2, is ETGVTQSPTHLIKTRGQQVTLRCSSQSGHNTVSWYQQALGQGPQFIFQYYREEENGRGNFPPRFSGLQFPNYSSELNVNALELDDSALYLCASSYRDRGFGYTFGSGTRLTVV.

The V gene is TRBV6-1, the J gene TRBJ1-5; 10 positions match TRBD1. The germline V gene has CDR1 MNHNS and CDR2 SASEGT. Trimming took 2 bases from V and 7 from J; bases not matched to a gene: 14. This CDR3 region has 18 residues. The CDR3 DNA sequence: TGTGCCAGCAGTGAAAAAGAAGTCGGGACAGGGGTGAGGCAGCCCCAGCATTTT. It translates to CASSEKEVGTGVRQPQHF.

This sequence joins TRBV7-8 and TRBJ2-2; 9 bases match TRBD2. This CDR3 is built from 19 residues. Germline CDR1 and CDR2: SGHVS and FQNEAQ. Trimming took 3 bases from V and 1 from J; bases not matched to a gene: 12. The CDR3 nucleotides read TGTGCCAGCAGCTTGGGCGGAGCCGCGGGGGGGAGGAACACCGGGGAGCTGTTTTTT. Its translation is CASSLGGAAGGRNTGELFF.

The chain employs TRBV19 and TRBJ1-4, with 7 bases matching TRBD1. The V gene end was trimmed by 5 bases and the J gene end by 5 bases; junction bases not matched to a gene: 8. The CDR3 has 15 residues. CDR1 is LNHDA and CDR2 is SQIVND in the germline V gene (reference sequence). CDR3 nucleotide sequence: TGTGCCAGTAGTGCCAAAGCAGGGGGGAATGAAAAACTGTTTTTT. Translation gives CASSAKAGGNEKLFF.

The chain combines TRBV29-1 with TRBJ1-5; the match to TRBD1 covers 9 bases. Trimming removed 4 bases from V and 4 bases from J; junction bases left unmatched: 2. Per germline, CDR1 SQVTM and CDR2 ANQGSEA. CDR3 length: 13 residues. In DNA form, the CDR3 reads TGCAGCGTTGGGGACAGGGTGAATCAGCCCCAGCATTTT. Encoded protein: CSVGDRVNQPQHF.

The V gene is TRBV9, the J gene TRBJ2-2, with 8 bases that match TRBD1. Trimming cost V 0 bases and J 5 bases; bases outside gene matches: 9. This CDR3 comprises 17 residues. Germline loops: CDR1 SGDLS, CDR2 YYNGEE. This CDR3 is CASSVGGRGRRTGELFF. The CDR3 DNA sequence: TGTGCCAGCAGCGTAGGTGGCAGGGGGCGAAGAACCGGGGAGCTGTTTTTT.